The 23 T cell receptor beta chains reported below all come from one sample, sequenced in a study of shared clonotypes between healthy human individuals. Naive CD8 isolation took CD45RO-negative cells positively selected for CCR7 and excluded terminally differentiated effector memory CD45RA+ cells. The data were produced by immunoSEQ multiplex PCR, yet TCRdb's version contains in-frame clones alone and is incomplete. The repertoire includes hundreds of thousands of clones, around 92% of them detected once, and around 24% sits in the top ten. Material: naive CD8+ T cells sorted from blood. These TCRs come from a man younger than 40 in good health.

The chain is built from TRBV7-9 and TRBJ2-1; D may correspond to TRBD1 or TRBD2 (6 bases each). V dropped 2 bases and J dropped 12 bases, with 26 bases sitting between them. CDR1 and CDR2 from the germline V gene are SEHNR and FQNEAQ (reference sequence). The CDR3 has 17 residues. The CDR3 region is CASSLIGLAPSKGGQFF. CDR3 in DNA: TGTGCCAGCAGCTTAATCGGTCTAGCGCCCTCGAAGGGGGGGCAGTTCTTC.

The gene calls are TRBV7-3 and TRBJ2-3; 16 bases are shared with TRBD2. The CDR3 sequence is 22 residues long. Germline CDR1 reads SGHTA; CDR2 reads FQGTGA. Trimming at V came to 2 bases and at J to 5 bases, leaving 19 bases not matched to a gene. The CDR3 nucleotides are TGTGCCAGCAGCTTACTTCCCCCCGGGACTAGCGGGAGGGCCCAAGGGGTAGATACGCAGTATTTT. This sequence encodes CASSLLPPGTSGRAQGVDTQYF.

The chain recombines TRBV27 with TRBJ2-1; 13 positions match TRBD2. The V and J ends lost 3 bases and 3 bases, in that order; junction bases with no gene match: 5. This CDR3 has 17 residues. Per the germline V gene, CDR1 is MNHEY and CDR2 is SMNVEV (reference sequence). The chain's CDR3 is CASSFLGLAGNYNEQFF. The CDR3 nucleotides are TGTGCCAGCAGTTTCCTGGGACTAGCGGGAAACTACAATGAGCAGTTCTTC.

This rearrangement joins TRBV5-4 to TRBJ2-1; 7 bases are a match to TRBD2. The CDR3 has 15 residues. Per the germline V gene, CDR1 is SGHNT and CDR2 is YYREEE (reference sequence). J gave up 7 bases and V 4 bases, and 11 bases lay outside the gene matches. CDR3 coding DNA: TGTGCCAGCAGCCCCAGGGAGGGCCTCTTGAATGAGCAGTTCTTC. Translation: CASSPREGLLNEQFF. Using reference TRBV5-4 and TRBJ2-1 for the parts outside the CDR3, the full variable domain is ETGVTQSPTHLIKTRGQQVTLRCSSQSGHNTVSWYQQALGQGPQFIFQYYREEENGRGNFPPRFSGLQFPNYSSELNVNALELDDSALYLCASSPREGLLNEQFFGPGTRLTVL.

The chain carries TRBV11-2 and TRBJ2-1, with a possible D match to TRBD2 (6 bases). The CDR3 is 16 amino acids. The germline V gene has CDR1 SGHAT and CDR2 FQNNGV. V was cut by 5 bases and J by 5 bases, with 19 bases left in between. In DNA form, the CDR3 reads TGTGCCAGCAGCCCGTTCGAGACTAGATACCACAATGAGCAGTTCTTC. Translation: CASSPFETRYHNEQFF.

V and J are TRBV7-8 and TRBJ2-1, with 14 bases identical to TRBD2. With 4 bases clipped from V and 8 bases from J, the junction kept 19 bases outside the gene matches. CDR1 SGHVS and CDR2 FQNEAQ come from the germline V gene. The CDR3 extends over 20 amino acids. DNA for the CDR3: TGTGCCAGCAGCTCGCCAGTCACAGGGACTAGCGGGAGTAGAGGTCATGAGCAGTTCTTC. Its protein product is CASSSPVTGTSGSRGHEQFF. The full variable domain, rest sourced from reference TRBV7-8 and TRBJ2-1, is GAGVSQSPRYKVAKRGQDVALRCDPISGHVSLFWYQQALGQGPEFLTYFQNEAQLDKSGLPSDRFFAERPEGSVSTLKIQRTQQEDSAVYLCASSSPVTGTSGSRGHEQFFGPGTRLTVL.

This chain uses TRBV28 with TRBJ2-2; 8 nucleotides line up with TRBD1. CDR1 is MDHEN and CDR2 is SYDVKM in the germline V gene. Trimming took 5 bases from V and 2 from J; bases not matched to a gene: 7. This CDR3 spans 16 amino acids. The CDR3 DNA is TGTGCCAGCAGTCCAAAGGACAGGGTCAACACCGGGGAGCTGTTTTTT. Its protein is CASSPKDRVNTGELFF.

This chain connects TRBV23-1 to TRBJ2-3; no definite D call. TRBV23-1 is labeled an ORF, and its function is uncertain. V was cut by 5 bases and J by 0 bases, with 3 bases left in between. This CDR3 is built from 12 residues. CDR3 sequence: CASSDSTDTQYF. CDR3 nucleotides: TGCGCCAGCAGTGACAGCACAGATACGCAGTATTTT.

The chain carries TRBV27 and TRBJ2-1, with D unclear. The CDR3 is made up of 13 amino acids. V lost 2 bases and J lost 2, with 4 bases in between. Looked up from germline, CDR1 is MNHEY and CDR2 is SMNVEV (reference sequence). CDR3: CASSLLTYNEQFF. CDR3 nucleotides: TGTGCCAGCAGTTTACTTACCTACAATGAGCAGTTCTTC.

The chain links TRBV9 to TRBJ2-7; D ambiguous. In germline, CDR1 is SGDLS, CDR2 YYNGEE. This CDR3 has 13 amino acids. With 0 bases removed from V and 5 bases from J, the gap between germline ends came to 9 bases. This chain's CDR3 is CASSVAPDNEQYF. The CDR3 DNA is TGTGCCAGCAGCGTAGCCCCAGACAACGAGCAGTACTTC.

V usage is TRBV5-4 and J usage is TRBJ1-1, with D maybe TRBD1 (5 bases). The CDR3 has 14 amino acids. Trimming removed 1 base at V and 6 bases at J, with 13 bases between. CDR1 and CDR2 from the germline V gene are SGHNT and YYREEE (reference sequence). CDR3 nucleotides: TGTGCCAGCAGCTTGATGGGGGGTACGGCTGAAGCTTTCTTT. Translation gives CASSLMGGTAEAFF.

V is TRBV27 and J is TRBJ1-5, with D uncertain. CDR3 length: 14 residues. Germline CDR1 is MNHEY and CDR2 is SMNVEV (reference sequence). The V end was cut by 6 bases, the J end by 3 bases, with 12 bases between. The CDR3 region is CASRPGKANQPQHF. CDR3 DNA: TGTGCCAGCAGACCCGGGAAAGCCAATCAGCCCCAGCATTTT.

The chain recombines TRBV7-2 with TRBJ1-1, with D possibly TRBD1 on 5 matching bases. CDR1 is SGHTA and CDR2 is FQGNSA in the germline V gene. CDR3 length: 14 residues. V lost 2 bases and J 2 bases, leaving 9 bases between the germline ends. The CDR3 is CASSLFWGNTEAFF. Written as DNA, the CDR3 is TGTGCCAGCAGCTTATTTTGGGGCAACACTGAAGCTTTCTTT.

The chain carries TRBV5-4 and TRBJ2-5; the match to TRBD2 covers 14 bases. J lost 5 bases, V lost 4 bases, and 7 bases had no gene match. Germline V lookup: CDR1 SGHNT, CDR2 YYREEE (reference sequence). The CDR3 is 16 residues long. The chain's CDR3 is CASSGTSGSMIETQYF. The CDR3 DNA reads TGTGCCAGCAGCGGGACTAGCGGGAGTATGATTGAGACCCAGTACTTC.

As concerns this clone: Distinct nucleotide sequences in the sample also encode this CDR3. The chain is built from TRBV4-3 and TRBJ2-7; TRBD1 might be the D (6 bases). Germline lookup yields CDR1 LGHNA and CDR2 YSLEER. CDR3 length equals 15 residues. The V gene lost 0 bases and the J gene lost 2 bases, with 11 bases spanning the gap. The CDR3 bases are TGCGCCAGCAGCCAAGATAGGGCAGGGGCCTACGAGCAGTACTTC. Its translation: CASSQDRAGAYEQYF.

V gene TRBV4-1 combines with J gene TRBJ1-1; 9 bases fit TRBD1. The CDR3 extends over 15 amino acids. The germline V gene encodes CDR1 MGHRA and CDR2 YSYEKL. Trimming took 3 bases from V and 8 from J; bases not matched to a gene: 10. CDR3 region: CASSHQPGQGREAFF. The CDR3 DNA reads TGCGCCAGCAGCCACCAACCGGGACAGGGACGCGAAGCTTTCTTT.

The genes are TRBV7-6 and TRBJ2-2; 8 nucleotides agree with TRBD1. CDR3 length: 16 amino acids. Germline V gene lookup returns CDR1 SGHVS and CDR2 FNYEAQ. The J segment lost 1 base and the V segment lost 3 bases, leaving 4 bases of the junction unmatched. The CDR3 nucleotides read TGTGCCAGCAGCTTCCCCGGGACAGGGAACACCGGGGAGCTGTTTTTT. Translated: CASSFPGTGNTGELFF.

About this clone itself: Within the sample, other DNA sequences also encode this same CDR3. This chain links TRBV27 with TRBJ1-1; D perhaps matches TRBD1 (6 bases). CDR3 size: 14 residues. V was shortened by 5 bases and J by 0 bases, with 10 bases between the two germline ends. CDR1 and CDR2 (germline): MNHEY, SMNVEV (reference sequence). Written as DNA, the CDR3 is TGTGCCAGCAGTAAACAGGGATTGAACACTGAAGCTTTCTTT. Translated: CASSKQGLNTEAFF.

The V and J genes are TRBV19 and TRBJ1-1, with D possibly matching TRBD1 (5 bases). CDR3 length equals 13 residues. The ends were cut back, 9 bases at V and 1 base at J, with 12 bases in the middle. Germline-derived CDR1 and CDR2 are LNHDA and SQIVND (reference sequence). The CDR3 reads CASRQQENTEAFF. The DNA for the CDR3 is TGTGCCAGCCGACAGCAGGAGAACACTGAAGCTTTCTTT.

The rearrangement uses TRBV7-2 and TRBJ2-7; 10 nucleotides align to TRBD2. From germline, CDR1 is SGHTA and CDR2 FQGNSA. V was clipped by 4 bases and J by 2 bases; unmatched bases: 11. The CDR3 has 17 residues. As DNA, the CDR3 is TGTGCCAGCAGCTCCTCCCCTAGCGGGGGACCGACCTACGAGCAGTACTTC. Its protein product is CASSSSPSGGPTYEQYF.

V and J are TRBV6-1 and TRBJ1-2; D is perhaps TRBD1 (6 bases). The ends were cut back, 8 bases at V and 0 bases at J, with 7 bases in the middle. Looked up from germline, CDR1 is MNHNS and CDR2 is SASEGT. This CDR3 is built from 12 residues. CDR3 protein: CASGQPNYGYTF. Here the CDR3 DNA reads TGTGCCAGCGGACAGCCTAACTATGGCTACACCTTC.

The rearrangement uses TRBV6-6 and TRBJ2-7, with TRBD2 identical over 8 bases. This CDR3 comprises 15 residues. The V segment lost 5 bases and the J segment 4 bases; nucleotides outside the gene matches: 10. Germline values: CDR1 MNHNY, CDR2 SVGAGI (reference sequence). The CDR3 reads CASSTSGSFPYEQYF. The CDR3 DNA follows: TGTGCCAGCAGTACCAGCGGGAGCTTCCCTTACGAGCAGTACTTC.

V is TRBV7-6 and J is TRBJ2-5; TRBD2 aligns across 11 bases. The ends lost 4 bases at V and 4 bases at J; junction bases unmatched: 17. This CDR3 contains 19 residues. Germline lookup yields CDR1 SGHVS and CDR2 FNYEAQ. CDR3 sequence (DNA): TGTGCCAGCAGCTCCCCATCGACTAGCGGGATGGAGCGGCCAGAGACCCAGTACTTC. This encodes CASSSPSTSGMERPETQYF.